The entry below describes one T cell receptor beta chain. This clone was found a few times. Its antigen is unknown. No per-base quality is available; no much larger clone lies one base away. TCR CDR3 regions were amplified from genomic DNA by multiplex PCR using the deep immunoSEQ assay. Extracted genomic DNA from each cell subset was spread evenly across all wells of several immunoSEQ 96-well plates, with each plate serving as a replicate. For sorted subsets, approximately 190 ng genomic DNA, equal to about 30,000 T cell genomes, was loaded into each replicate PCR. The purified libraries were quantified using a Qubit 3.0 fluorometer, sized with a Bioanalyzer 2100, and then quantified again using the KAPA Library Quantification kit. A separate single-read 150-cycle Illumina NextSeq 550 flow cell was used to sequence each immunoSEQ 96-well plate. Turning to the authors' computational methods: Because only junctional sequences without quality scores were contained in the immunoSEQ output, filtering matching that applied to full-length reads could not be performed. Sequences were annotated with PyIR, a Python wrapper for IgBLAST v1.9, using IMGT germline references to assign V/J genes and CDR3. Reads with weak V/J assignments (E-value above 1e-6), missing CDR3, stop codons, out-of-frame junctions, or ambiguous translated residues were removed. A V3J clonotype was defined by an identical inferred V gene, J gene, and CDR3 amino acid sequence. The percentage overlap between two repertoires was calculated by dividing the number of shared unique clonotypes by the size of the smaller repertoire. Three approaches were used to assess repertoire richness: RTK rarefaction, the Chao1 estimator, and Recon v2.1 estimates of unobserved clonotypes. Generation probabilities for all TCRbeta clonotypes obtained by the gDNA method from a handful of donors were computed using OLGA. TCRdb took this table from immuneACCESS and kept in-frame rearrangements with V and J called. Such tables lack part of the clones; where checked against another copy, unresolved V genes explain under half of the gap, and the rest is unexplained. V and J calls plus clone size are reproduced from that table; the DNA served to infer D and trimming. This sample is represented by 950,000 to 1,300,000 clones; 60% to 80% of them were singletons. About 1.5% of the sample is held by the ten biggest clonotypes.

This record comes from a study of shared clonotypes between healthy human individuals (dated by TCRdb to about 2020). A note on the overall study: A few men and two women, aged 18 to 49 years, made up the cohort. For each donor, CD4 naive and CD4 memory were each given three plates, CD8 naive was given two plates, and CD8 memory was given one plate. To estimate repertoire size and how much clonotypes are shared between individuals, the study performed deep sequencing of blood TCR repertoires from about five healthy adults. Different laboratories and diverse techniques were used to prepare libraries and sequence TCR repertoires, to increase sequencing depth and limit assay-specific biases. Per donor, leukapheresis produced somewhere between about 0.94 and 9.5 billion PBMCs.

The CDR3 measures 14 amino acids from cysteine to phenylalanine. CDR3 DNA is the only sequence kept; it has 42 bases, read in frame from the first base. The germline V gene (reference sequence) gives CDR1 as GTSNPN and CDR2 as SVGIG. V sheds 3 bases and J sheds 2 bases, leaving 8 bases between their ends. Broader findings and caveats from the paper: The genetic and exposure-history diversity represented was limited by the small number of donors. Higher generation probabilities were observed for clonotypes shared by all four sorted-subset donors than for non-shared clonotypes. Pairwise subsampling led to the expectation that sequencing depth would affect the degree of clonotype sharing among donors. Incomplete sequencing was indicated by rarefaction of sorted-subset datasets, despite the large sequencing depth. Sharing across a handful of donors was observed for approximately 4.6% of naive CD4, under 4% of naive CD8, 2% to 2.5% of memory CD4, and less than 0.45% of memory CD8 clonotypes. Sampling was limited to blood, and TCR repertoires in tissue likely differ from TCR repertoires in blood. Naive subsets generally had larger estimated clonotype richness than memory subsets did.

Donors were healthy HIV-negative adults with no recently reported acute infections or vaccinations. Every donor was a Caucasian adult residing in Nashville, Tennessee, USA. CD4+ T cells were enriched by magnetic negative selection, after which naive cells were positively selected on CD45RA and the negative fraction was taken as the memory subset. After blood collection by leukapheresis, PBMCs were isolated using Ficoll-Histopaque density gradient centrifugation and then cryopreserved in the vapor phase of liquid nitrogen. Analytical flow cytometry was used to check the purity and quantity of every magnetically sorted T cell population. Genomic DNA was isolated from every sorted fraction and measured by UV absorbance on a Nanodrop 2000c.

The specimen sequenced was memory CD4+ T cells sorted from blood. Read against the paper, the sample's cell subset or site label means: CD45RA-negative fraction. The chain uses TRBV30 and TRBJ1-6, with an unclear D gene assignment. The TCR sequence derives from a young man in good health. The CDR3 protein: CAWREGTYNSPLHF. The DNA is as follows: TGTGCCTGGAGGGAAGGAACCTATAATTCACCCCTCCACTTT.